This T cell receptor beta chain was identified in a study of shared clonotypes between healthy human individuals (dated by TCRdb to between 2020 and 2021). Context from the whole study: The cohort included three men and a couple of women between 18 and 49 years of age. For each donor, CD4 naive and CD4 memory were each run on three plates, CD8 naive on two plates, and CD8 memory on one plate. To estimate repertoire size and how much clonotypes are shared between individuals, the study performed deep sequencing of blood TCR repertoires from roughly five healthy adults. Libraries were prepared and TCR repertoires were sequenced by different laboratories using diverse techniques, in order to increase sequencing depth and limit assay-specific biases. Between about 0.94 and 8.9 billion PBMCs per donor were obtained by leukapheresis.

TCR CDR3 regions were amplified from genomic DNA by multiplex PCR using the deep immunoSEQ assay. Genomic DNA extracted from each cell subset was distributed evenly over all wells of several immunoSEQ 96-well plates, and each plate served as one replicate. For sorted subsets, around 200 ng genomic DNA, equal to some 30,000 T cell genomes, was loaded into each replicate PCR. Purified libraries were measured with a Qubit 3.0 fluorometer, size-checked on a Bioanalyzer 2100, and measured again with the KAPA Library Quantification kit. Each immunoSEQ 96-well plate was sequenced on its own single-read 150-cycle Illumina NextSeq 550 flow cell. Concerning the study's data processing: Because only junctional sequences without quality scores were contained in the immunoSEQ output, filtering matching that applied to full-length reads could not be performed. To assign V/J genes and CDR3, sequences were annotated against IMGT germline references using PyIR, a Python wrapper for IgBLAST v1.9. Any read was removed if the V/J assignment was weak (E-value above 1e-6), the CDR3 was missing, or the read contained stop codons, out-of-frame junctions, or ambiguous translated residues. V3J clonotypes were defined as sequences sharing the same inferred V gene, J gene, and CDR3 amino acid sequence. Percentage overlap between repertoires was calculated by dividing the number of shared unique clonotypes by the size of the smaller repertoire. RTK rarefaction, the Chao1 estimator, and Recon v2.1 estimates of unobserved clonotypes were used to assess repertoire richness. OLGA was used to compute generation probabilities for all TCRbeta clonotypes that the gDNA method yielded from a few donors. TCRdb holds this immuneACCESS table with in-frame rearrangements only. Some clones are missing; in checked studies, unresolved V genes explain under half, and the rest has no known cause. Clonal size and the V and J genes are those of that table, whereas D and trimming came from the DNA. Recorded for this sample are hundreds of thousands of clones; about 91% of them occurred a single time. Together, the top ten hold approximately 25% of the sample.

A note on this clone: The clone's antigen remains unknown. Nothing much larger sits one base from this clone, and base qualities are not available.

What the research found in general, with its limitations: Sampling was limited to blood, and TCR repertoires in tissue likely differ from TCR repertoires in blood. Even with the large sequencing depth, rarefaction of the sorted-subset datasets indicated that sequencing was incomplete. Sharing across several donors was observed for around 5% of naive CD4, over 3% of naive CD8, over 2% of memory CD4, and around 0.4% of memory CD8 clonotypes. Because the study included a small number of donors, the genetic and exposure-history diversity represented was limited. Compared with non-shared clonotypes, clonotypes shared by all four sorted-subset donors had higher generation probabilities. Pairwise subsampling led to the expectation that sequencing depth would affect the degree of clonotype sharing among donors. Naive subsets generally had larger estimated clonotype richness than memory subsets did.

CD8 naive samples were CD45RO-negative cells positively selected for CCR7, giving a CD45RA+CCR7+ population that excluded TemRA cells. Donors were healthy HIV-negative adults with no recently reported acute infections or vaccinations. Only Caucasian adults living in Nashville, Tennessee, USA were represented among the donors. Blood was obtained by leukapheresis, after which PBMCs were separated by Ficoll-Histopaque density gradient centrifugation and cryopreserved in liquid nitrogen vapor phase. Analytical flow cytometry was used to check the purity and quantity of each magnetically sorted T cell population. Genomic DNA was isolated from each sorted fraction and quantified by UV absorbance on a Nanodrop 2000c. CDR1 and CDR2, per the germline V gene, are MDHEN and SYDVKM. The CDR3 contains 16 residues, cysteine and phenylalanine counted. Only CDR3 DNA is held: 48 bases, read in frame from base 1. The V and J ends are trimmed by 1 base and 3 bases, leaving 13 bases between them.

This chain joins TRBV28 to TRBJ2-1; a tentative D match to TRBD2 spans 6 bases. Sequenced input: naive CD8+ T cells sorted from blood. Interpreted using the paper, the cell subset or site label stands for: CD45RA+CCR7+. The receptor's source is a man younger than 40 in good health. The base sequence is TGTGCCAGCAGTTTATCGGGCGGGATGGGCTACAATGAGCAGTTCTTC. Its product reads: CASSLSGGMGYNEQFF.